These 9 T cell receptor beta chains were sequenced from one sample in a study of vaccination effects on CD4 cells after COVID-19. Their target antigens are unknown. Sequencing used immunoSEQ multiplex PCR; TCRdb keeps in-frame clones, though not all of them. Seen here are 14,000 or so clones, over 65% observed once, and the top ten hold under 30%. Antigen-specific CD4+ T cells were first expanded with viral peptide pools by the ViraFEST assay and only then sequenced. CD4+ T cells were isolated after roughly nine days of culture. The sample consisted of CD4+ T cells from PBMCs cultured with HCoV-229E spike peptides, taken before COVID-19 vaccination. The receptors here all came from a human donor who received a COVID-19 vaccine.

The rearrangement joins TRBV10-2 to TRBJ1-2; no reliable D call. The CDR3 sequence is 13 residues long. V dropped 5 bases and J dropped 2 bases, with 9 bases sitting between them. Germline CDR1 WSHSY, CDR2 SAAADI. For the CDR3, the DNA is TGCGCCAGCAGTTCAAACTTAAACTATGGCTACACCTTC. Its protein is CASSSNLNYGYTF.

This chain joins TRBV10-3 and TRBJ2-5; 9 nucleotides align to TRBD2. The germline gives CDR1 ENHRY, CDR2 SYGVKD. V shed 0 bases, J shed 5 bases, and the junction held 4 bases outside the gene matches. The CDR3 has 15 amino acids. CDR3 nucleotide sequence: TGTGCCATCAGTGAGTCAGGCGGGAGGGAGGAGACCCAGTACTTC. It encodes CAISESGGREETQYF.

The rearrangement links TRBV28 to TRBJ2-1, with unresolved D. CDR1 and CDR2 from the germline V gene are MDHEN and SYDVKM. The V gene lost 0 bases and the J gene lost 8 bases, with 11 bases spanning the gap. The CDR3 has 14 residues. CDR3: CASSLWGTSDEQFF. The CDR3 nucleotides read TGTGCCAGCAGTTTATGGGGTACCTCGGATGAGCAGTTCTTC.

The rearrangement joins TRBV5-1 to TRBJ2-7, with 11 bases matching TRBD2. This CDR3 comprises 14 residues. The J segment lost 3 bases and the V segment lost 3 bases, leaving 2 bases of the junction unmatched. The V gene's germline CDR1 is SGHRS and CDR2 YFSETQ. Here the CDR3 DNA reads TGCGCCAGCAGCTCCGGGACTAGCGGCTACGAGCAGTACTTC. Its protein is CASSSGTSGYEQYF.

The chain carries TRBV11-2 and TRBJ1-6; possible D gene TRBD1, 6 bases. CDR1 and CDR2 from the germline V gene are SGHAT and FQNNGV. V was trimmed by 5 bases and J by 7 bases, leaving 15 bases between them. This CDR3 comprises 15 residues. In nucleotides, the CDR3 is TGTGCCAGCAGCCCGTTCGACAGGACAAATTCACCCCTCCACTTT. This encodes CASSPFDRTNSPLHF.

V usage is TRBV3-1 (or the pseudogene TRBV3-2) and J usage is TRBJ1-1, with D possibly matching TRBD1 (6 bases). The CDR3 covers 14 residues. V was shortened by 8 bases and J by 5 bases, with 18 bases between the two germline ends. Germline V gives CDR1 LGHDT, CDR2 YNNKEL (reference sequence). Written as DNA, the CDR3 is TGTGCCAGCCAATATGCAGGGGCGAGGACTGAAGCTTTCTTT. It translates to CASQYAGARTEAFF.

V gene TRBV7-2 combines with J gene TRBJ2-1; no definite D call. Germline V gene data show CDR1 as SGHTA and CDR2 as FQGNSA. CDR3 size: 13 residues. The germline V and J ends were trimmed by 4 bases and 5 bases, with 9 bases remaining between them. The CDR3 spells CASSSRADNEQFF. Written as DNA, the CDR3 is TGTGCCAGCAGCTCTAGGGCCGACAATGAGCAGTTCTTC.

The genes are TRBV5-1 and TRBJ2-1, with D unclear. V shed 1 base and J shed 3 bases, with 8 bases lying between them. This CDR3 has 14 amino acids. Germline-derived CDR1 and CDR2 are SGHRS and YFSETQ. The CDR3 bases are TGCGCCAGCAGCTTGTTTAACGGCTACAATGAGCAGTTCTTC. This translates into CASSLFNGYNEQFF.

The V gene is TRBV4-1, the J gene TRBJ1-1, with a tentative D call TRBD1 (6 bases). Trimming removed 2 bases from V and 4 bases from J, with 11 bases in between. The CDR3 consists of 14 residues. Germline values: CDR1 MGHRA, CDR2 YSYEKL. Written as DNA, the CDR3 is TGCGCCAGCAGCCAATTTAGGGGGAGCACTGAAGCTTTCTTT. This codes for CASSQFRGSTEAFF.